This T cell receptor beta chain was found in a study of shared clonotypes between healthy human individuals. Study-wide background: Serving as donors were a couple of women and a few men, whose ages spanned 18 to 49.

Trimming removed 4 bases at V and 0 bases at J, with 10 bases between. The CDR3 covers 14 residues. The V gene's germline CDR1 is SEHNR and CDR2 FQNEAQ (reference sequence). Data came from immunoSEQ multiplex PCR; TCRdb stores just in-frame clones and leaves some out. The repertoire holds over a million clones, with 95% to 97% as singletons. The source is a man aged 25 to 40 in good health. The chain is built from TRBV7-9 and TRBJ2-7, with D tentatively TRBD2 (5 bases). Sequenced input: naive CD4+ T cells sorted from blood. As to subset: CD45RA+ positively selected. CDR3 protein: CASSSLTNSYEQYF. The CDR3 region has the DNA TGTGCCAGCAGCTCATTGACTAACTCCTACGAGCAGTACTTC.